The 29 T cell receptor beta chains in this list originate from one sample, sequenced in a study of T-cell memory formation after mild COVID-19. TCRdb used MiXCR to reprocess the 5' RACE reads, holding one entry per CDR3 protein. Here the sample spans under 450,000 distinct CDR3 sequences, 20% to 30% being singletons. Sample: PBMCs or a T cell subset sorted from them (not recorded which). All receptors derive from an adult woman who had mild COVID-19 (a few samples of this study predate the infection). Cell type and time point are not known.

This clonotype was observed a handful of times. V gene TRBV11-1 combines with J gene TRBJ2-1; D gene unclear. The CDR3 is 12 residues long. The germline V gene encodes CDR1 SGHAT and CDR2 FQDESV (reference sequence). Trimming removed 3 bases at V and 6 bases at J, with 6 bases between. The DNA of the CDR3 is TGTGCCAGCAGCTTCTTGACCAATGAGCAGTTCTTC. Translation gives CASSFLTNEQFF.

The rearrangement joins TRBV6-4 to TRBJ2-3; a weak D match, TRBD2 (5 bases). This CDR3 comprises 15 residues. Germline V gene lookup returns CDR1 MRHNA and CDR2 SNTAGT. Trimming left V 3 bases short and J 3 bases short, with 13 bases between. For the CDR3, the DNA is TGTGCCAGCAGTGATCGGCCTAGCAGGACAGATACGCAGTATTTT. As protein: CASSDRPSRTDTQYF.

This clonotype showed up just a few times. One end of the junction is discordant with germline, which a read error may explain. The chain has TRBV7-8 and TRBJ2-1; weak D call: TRBD1 (6 bases). The CDR3 has 15 amino acids. The V gene's germline CDR1 is SGHVS and CDR2 FQNEAQ. The CDR3: CASSLGGTTYSEQFF. In DNA, the CDR3 is TGTGCCAGCAGCTTAGGGGGGACAACCTACAGTGAGCAGTTCTTC.

In this sample, this clonotype turned up a few times. The chain carries TRBV29-1 and TRBJ1-2; no definite D call. In germline, CDR1 is SQVTM, CDR2 ANQGSEA. CDR3 length equals 13 residues. The V gene lost 2 bases and the J gene lost 5 bases, with 12 bases spanning the gap. CDR3 protein: CSVERVERYGYTF. The CDR3 DNA is TGCAGCGTTGAAAGGGTTGAGCGGTATGGCTACACCTTC.

CDR3: CASSPGQGSRVTDTQYF. Here the CDR3 DNA reads TGTGCCAGCAGCCCAGGACAGGGTAGTCGCGTTACAGATACGCAGTATTTT. The chain employs TRBV7-6 and TRBJ2-3; 8 nucleotides align to TRBD1. The germline gives CDR1 SGHVS, CDR2 FNYEAQ. This CDR3 has 17 residues. V shed 5 bases and J 3 bases; nucleotides not matched to a gene: 13.

This clonotype was found a few times. This sequence joins TRBV7-9 and TRBJ2-2; 8 nucleotides agree with TRBD1. Germline values: CDR1 SEHNR, CDR2 FQNEAQ (reference sequence). The CDR3 covers 15 residues. Trimming cost V 11 bases and J 4 bases; bases outside gene matches: 12. The CDR3 loop reads CAGGGQGAVTGELFF. CDR3 nucleotides: TGTGCCGGAGGGGGTCAGGGGGCCGTCACCGGGGAGCTGTTTTTT.

V is TRBV12-3 or TRBV12-4 and J is TRBJ1-1; D gene uncertain. With 5 bases removed from V and 3 bases from J, the gap between germline ends came to 16 bases. The CDR3 length is 15 residues. CDR3 amino acids: CASSPMTKGYTEAFF. The CDR3 DNA reads as TGTGCCAGCAGTCCAATGACGAAAGGGTACACTGAAGCTTTCTTT.

This clonotype has a handful of counts. The rearrangement links TRBV4-3 to TRBJ2-5, with D possibly called TRBD1 or TRBD2 (6 bases each). The CDR3 totals 18 residues. Trimming cost V 1 base and J 2 bases, with 20 bases left between them. Germline CDR1 and CDR2: LGHNA and YSLEER. The CDR3: CASSQVGGRRELQETQYF. The DNA of the CDR3 is TGCGCCAGCAGCCAAGTTGGGGGCCGGCGGGAATTGCAAGAGACCCAGTACTTC.

This clonotype appeared many times. This rearrangement joins TRBV5-1 to TRBJ2-1, with 10 nucleotides matching TRBD2. The CDR3 runs 15 residues. The germline V gene has CDR1 SGHRS and CDR2 YFSETQ. The V and J ends lost 4 bases and 3 bases, in that order; junction bases with no gene match: 4. The CDR3, as DNA: TGCGCCAGCAGCCCCCTAGCGGGGGTCTACAATGAGCAGTTCTTC. It specifies CASSPLAGVYNEQFF.

In this sample, this clonotype turned up many times. The chain joins TRBV7-2 to TRBJ2-1, with TRBD2 identical over 8 bases. The CDR3 loop spans 15 amino acids. V was clipped by 5 bases and J by 7 bases; unmatched bases: 10. Germline CDR1 and CDR2: SGHTA and FQGNSA. The CDR3 DNA sequence: TGTGCCAGCAGCCCAAGCGGGAGTCTCCGGAATGAGCAGTTCTTC. This gives the protein CASSPSGSLRNEQFF.

V gene TRBV6-5 combines with J gene TRBJ2-1; 8 bases agree with TRBD1. V lost 6 bases and J lost 0; bases outside the gene matches: 4. This CDR3 has 15 residues. CDR1 and CDR2 (germline): MNHEY, SVGAGI. The CDR3 bases are TGTGCCAGCAGGTGGACAGGGAGCTCCTACAATGAGCAGTTCTTC. Residues: CASRWTGSSYNEQFF.

V and J are TRBV28 and TRBJ2-5; no clear D. This CDR3 spans 13 amino acids. Germline CDR1 is MDHEN and CDR2 is SYDVKM. V lost 5 bases and J lost 5, with 12 bases in between. The CDR3, as DNA: TGTGCCAGCAGTCAAATTAGTGGGGAGACCCAGTACTTC. It encodes CASSQISGETQYF.

There are a few counts of this clonotype. The V gene is TRBV7-9, the J gene TRBJ2-1, with 9 bases aligning to TRBD2. The CDR3 contains 14 residues. Germline-derived CDR1 and CDR2 are SEHNR and FQNEAQ (reference sequence). J was trimmed by 9 bases and V by 3 bases; bases with no gene match: 6. The DNA of the CDR3 is TGTGCCAGCAGCTTTGATCCAGCGGGAGGTGAGCAGTTCTTC. As protein: CASSFDPAGGEQFF.

To note about this clonotype: The germline gene is not matched at one end of the junction; a read error may be the cause. This chain links TRBV29-1 with TRBJ2-2; possibly TRBD2 for D (5 bases). Germline lookup yields CDR1 SQVTM and CDR2 ANQGSEA. The CDR3 covers 13 residues. This CDR3 is CSYLGSYTGEMFF. CDR3 nucleotides: TGCAGCTATCTCGGCAGTTACACCGGGGAGATGTTTTTT.

The rearrangement uses TRBV7-2 and TRBJ1-5; 11 nucleotides align to TRBD1. Per the germline V gene, CDR1 is SGHTA and CDR2 is FQGNSA. The CDR3 is made up of 18 amino acids. Trimming at V came to 2 bases and at J to 3 bases, leaving 9 bases not matched to a gene. This CDR3 reads CASSLFVGTGGDNQPQHF. CDR3 coding DNA: TGTGCCAGCAGCTTATTCGTGGGGACAGGGGGTGACAATCAGCCCCAGCATTTT.

The J gene is TRBJ2-7, the V gene TRBV4-2; perhaps TRBD1 as D (6 bases). The CDR3 loop spans 17 amino acids. The V gene lost 0 bases and the J gene lost 0 bases, with 15 bases spanning the gap. Germline V lookup: CDR1 LGHNA, CDR2 YNFKEQ. The CDR3 region is CASSQEPAWDNSYEQYF. The CDR3 DNA follows: TGTGCCAGCAGCCAAGAGCCAGCGTGGGACAACTCCTACGAGCAGTACTTC.

The chain recombines TRBV9 with TRBJ2-7, with D possibly matching TRBD2 (6 bases). The V gene lost 3 bases and the J gene lost 2 bases, with 12 bases spanning the gap. This CDR3 spans 14 amino acids. Germline-derived CDR1 and CDR2 are SGDLS and YYNGEE. CDR3 residues: CASSGPGATYEQYF. The CDR3 bases are TGTGCCAGCAGCGGGCCGGGAGCCACCTACGAGCAGTACTTC.

In its sample, this clonotype was seen a few times. J is TRBJ2-3 and V is TRBV11-3, with TRBD2 identical over 13 bases. The germline gives CDR1 SGHNT, CDR2 YENEEA. The V segment lost 5 bases and the J segment 1 base; nucleotides outside the gene matches: 6. The CDR3 covers 17 residues. CDR3: CASSERTSGGRTDTQYF. The CDR3 DNA is TGTGCCAGCAGCGAGCGGACTAGCGGGGGCCGCACAGATACGCAGTATTTT.

J is TRBJ2-3 and V is TRBV27; D is perhaps TRBD2 (5 bases). The germline gives CDR1 MNHEY, CDR2 SMNVEV (reference sequence). This CDR3 has 14 amino acids. With 6 bases removed from V and 5 bases from J, the gap between germline ends came to 15 bases. The CDR3 region is CASSIYVRGDTQYF. CDR3 in DNA: TGTGCCAGCAGCATATATGTTCGGGGAGATACGCAGTATTTT.

This chain joins TRBV2 and TRBJ1-2; the D gene is possibly TRBD1 (6 bases). The germline V gene encodes CDR1 SNHLY and CDR2 FYNNEI. Trimming shortened V by 6 bases and J by 6 bases, and 14 bases separated the two germline ends. The length of the CDR3 is 13 residues. The CDR3 loop reads CASRPRPGDGYTF. The CDR3 nucleotides are TGTGCCAGCAGGCCTAGGCCAGGGGATGGCTACACCTTC.

The chain recombines TRBV6-5 with TRBJ2-3; D perhaps matches TRBD2 (6 bases). Germline V gene data show CDR1 as MNHEY and CDR2 as SVGAGI. CDR3 length equals 17 residues. With 6 bases removed from V and 0 bases from J, the gap between germline ends came to 19 bases. The DNA of the CDR3 is TGTGCCAGCAGACTACACGGTCGCGGGGCTAGCACAGATACGCAGTATTTT. Translating it yields CASRLHGRGASTDTQYF.

This clonotype was seen a handful of times. The J gene is TRBJ1-1, the V gene TRBV10-3; 9 bases agree with TRBD1. The ends lost 11 bases at V and 4 bases at J; junction bases unmatched: 8. The CDR3 has 13 amino acids. Germline assignment: CDR1 ENHRY and CDR2 SYGVKD. The CDR3 coding sequence is TGTGCCGTCCGGACAGGGGCGGCCACTGAAGCTTTCTTT. Its translation is CAVRTGAATEAFF.

V is TRBV5-6 and J is TRBJ2-7; D gene unclear. Germline V lookup: CDR1 SGHDT, CDR2 YYEEEE. The V end was cut by 0 bases, the J end by 3 bases, with 7 bases between. CDR3 size: 13 residues. The CDR3 is CASSLVADYEQYF. The CDR3 nucleotides read TGTGCCAGCAGCTTGGTGGCTGACTACGAGCAGTACTTC.

This chain uses TRBV7-6 with TRBJ1-4, with D possibly being TRBD1 (6 bases). Trimming removed 5 bases from V and 2 bases from J, with 15 bases in between. The CDR3 is 16 residues long. In germline, CDR1 is SGHVS, CDR2 FNYEAQ. CDR3 sequence reads: CASSPAEGGTNEKLFF. In DNA, the CDR3 is TGTGCCAGCAGCCCCGCGGAAGGGGGTACTAATGAAAAACTGTTTTTT. The variable domain in full, completed from reference TRBV7-6 and TRBJ1-4, reads GAGVSQSPRYKVTKRGQDVALRCDPISGHVSLYWYRQALGQGPEFLTYFNYEAQQDKSGLPNDRFSAERPEGSISTLTIQRTEQRDSAMYRCASSPAEGGTNEKLFFGSGTQLSVL.

This clonotype has only a few counts. This sequence joins TRBV4-1 and TRBJ2-1, with D hard to call. Germline V gene lookup returns CDR1 MGHRA and CDR2 YSYEKL. Trimming stripped 6 bases from V and 7 bases from J, with 13 bases between. The CDR3 spans 13 residues. CDR3 protein: CASSPKARNEQFF. The CDR3 DNA reads TGCGCCAGCAGTCCCAAGGCGAGGAATGAGCAGTTCTTC.

This clonotype showed up just a few times. The chain combines TRBV5-6 with TRBJ1-1; D is possibly TRBD1 (5 bases). V dropped 0 bases and J dropped 3 bases, with 9 bases sitting between them. This CDR3 comprises 14 residues. CDR1 is SGHDT, CDR2 YYEEEE, per germline. DNA for the CDR3: TGTGCCAGCAGCTTGGGAGGGGATTACACTGAAGCTTTCTTT. Protein sequence: CASSLGGDYTEAFF. The complete variable domain, with remaining parts taken from reference TRBV5-6 and TRBJ1-1, reads DAGVTQSPTHLIKTRGQQVTLRCSPKSGHDTVSWYQQALGQGPQFIFQYYEEEERQRGNFPDRFSGHQFPNYSSELNVNALLLGDSALYLCASSLGGDYTEAFFGQGTRLTVV.

This chain joins TRBV5-1 and TRBJ1-2, with TRBD1 identical over 9 bases. From germline, CDR1 is SGHRS and CDR2 YFSETQ. V lost 0 bases to trimming and J lost 4 bases; unmatched junction nucleotides: 4. The CDR3 contains 15 residues. In nucleotides, the CDR3 is TGCGCCAGCAGCTTGGGGCAGGACAGGGGCTATGGCTACACCTTC. It codes for CASSLGQDRGYGYTF. The full variable domain, with the rest looked up from reference TRBV5-1 and TRBJ1-2, is KAGVTQTPRYLIKTRGQQVTLSCSPISGHRSVSWYQQTPGQGLQFLFEYFSETQRNKGNFPGRFSGRQFSNSRSEMNVSTLELGDSALYLCASSLGQDRGYGYTFGSGTRLTVV.

This clonotype came up a few times. The chain has TRBV7-2 and TRBJ1-6; maybe TRBD1 (5 bases). V was cut by 1 base and J by 4 bases, with 11 bases left in between. This CDR3 is built from 16 residues. CDR1 is SGHTA, CDR2 FQGNSA, per germline. CDR3 sequence (DNA): TGTGCCAGCAGCTTAGGGGGGACGGAGTATAATTCACCCCTCCACTTT. This sequence encodes CASSLGGTEYNSPLHF.

The chain is built from TRBV7-2 and TRBJ1-2, with 7 bases fitting TRBD1. Trimming removed 5 bases from V and 5 bases from J; junction bases left unmatched: 11. Germline V gene lookup returns CDR1 SGHTA and CDR2 FQGNSA. This CDR3 is 15 amino acids long. The CDR3 nucleotides are TGTGCCAGCAGCCTCGGGCGACAGGGATCTTATGGCTACACCTTC. Its translation: CASSLGRQGSYGYTF.